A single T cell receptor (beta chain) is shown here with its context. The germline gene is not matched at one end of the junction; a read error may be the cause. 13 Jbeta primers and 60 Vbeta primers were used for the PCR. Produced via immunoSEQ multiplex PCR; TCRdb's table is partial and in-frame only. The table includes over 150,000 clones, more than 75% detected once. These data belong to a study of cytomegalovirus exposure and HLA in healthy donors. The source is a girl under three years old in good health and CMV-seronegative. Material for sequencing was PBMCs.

The DNA of the CDR3 is TGTGCTAGCAGCGCGACATTAGACTACGAGCAGTACTTC. This codes for CASSATLDYEQYF. This chain joins TRBV7-7 and TRBJ2-7; no definite D call. Per the germline V gene, CDR1 is SSHAT and CDR2 is FNYEAQ (reference sequence). The CDR3 totals 13 residues.